Each of the 18 T cell receptor beta chains below was sequenced from the same sample in a study of T cell repertoires in cytomegalovirus infection (dated by TCRdb to 2018 to 2020). Their antigen targets remain unknown. The sequencer listed for this sample is Illumina HiSeq 1500. TCRdb reanalyzed the raw reads on its own, using fastp at Q25 for trimming and MiXCR for clone calling, and kept in-frame beta chains. Identical CDR3 proteins give one entry, which carries the most common genes and DNA. The sample table records roughly 730,000 distinct CDR3 sequences; around a third of these occur just once. 15% to 20% of the sample is in the top ten clones. What this sample's treatment or condition label stands for: in vitro stimulation with specific CMV peptide epitopes to enrich CMV-specific T cells. This specimen consisted of cultured PBMCs, obtained from culture after CMV antigen stimulation. These receptors all stem from a human donor in good health (CMV status not recorded). Some clones in this sample may be carry-over from other donors' samples.

This clonotype occurred once. The V call is TRBV7-8, the J call TRBJ2-7; maybe TRBD2 (6 bases). Germline V gives CDR1 SGHVS, CDR2 FQNEAQ. With 1 base removed from V and 4 bases from J, the gap between germline ends came to 14 bases. CDR3 size: 15 residues. CDR3: CASSLGGVGIYEQYF. CDR3 sequence (DNA): TGTGCCAGCAGCTTAGGGGGGGTGGGAATTTACGAGCAGTACTTC.

This clonotype was recorded many times. V and J are TRBV7-2 and TRBJ2-3; a possible D gene is TRBD2 (7 bases). Trimming cost V 2 bases and J 2 bases, with 14 bases left between them. The CDR3 spans 16 residues. Germline V gene sequence: CDR1 SGHTA, CDR2 FQGNSA. CDR3 residues: CASSLLGGANTDTQYF. The CDR3 bases are TGTGCCAGCAGCTTATTAGGGGGGGCGAACACAGATACGCAGTATTTT. Looking up the rest from reference TRBV7-2 and TRBJ2-3 gives the full variable domain: GAGVSQSPSNKVTEKGKDVELRCDPISGHTALYWYRQSLGQGLEFLIYFQGNSAPDKSGLPSDRFSAERTGGSVSTLTIQRTQQEDSAVYLCASSLLGGANTDTQYFGPGTRLTVL.

The chain is built from TRBV15 and TRBJ2-4; 7 nucleotides align to TRBD1. CDR1 and CDR2 from the germline V gene are LNHNV and YYDKDF (reference sequence). V gave up 0 bases and J gave up 11 bases; unmatched junction bases: 10. The CDR3 is 15 amino acids. This CDR3 reads CATSRDENNQGVQYF. In DNA form, the CDR3 reads TGTGCCACCAGCAGAGATGAAAACAACCAGGGGGTTCAGTACTTC.

In its sample, this clonotype was seen a few times. The chain uses TRBV7-9 and TRBJ2-1, with 10 bases lining up with TRBD1. V shed 3 bases and J 2 bases; nucleotides not matched to a gene: 7. The length of the CDR3 is 17 residues. Germline V CDR1 and CDR2: SEHNR, FQNEAQ (reference sequence). CDR3 residues: CASSFRAGTGAYNEQFF. CDR3 DNA sequence: TGTGCCAGCAGCTTCCGCGCCGGGACAGGGGCCTACAATGAGCAGTTCTTC.

This clonotype was detected a few times. V is TRBV2 and J is TRBJ1-1; D is unresolved. The germline V gene has CDR1 SNHLY and CDR2 FYNNEI. The V gene lost 4 bases and the J gene lost 8 bases, with 11 bases spanning the gap. The length of the CDR3 is 12 residues. The CDR3 coding sequence is TGTGCCAGCAGTGGACAAGTCAAAGAAGCTTTCTTT. It codes for CASSGQVKEAFF.

This clonotype was observed a handful of times. This chain uses TRBV7-2 with TRBJ2-5; D not certain. The CDR3 covers 14 residues. The V gene's germline CDR1 is SGHTA and CDR2 FQGNSA. V was trimmed by 0 bases and J by 5 bases, leaving 10 bases between them. The CDR3 region is CASSLALLRETQYF. CDR3 coding DNA: TGTGCCAGCAGCTTAGCGCTTTTAAGGGAGACCCAGTACTTC.

The sample holds a few counts of this clonotype. The chain couples TRBV6-2 or TRBV6-3 to TRBJ1-1, with D tentatively TRBD1 (5 bases). Trimming removed 0 bases from V and 8 bases from J, with 16 bases in between. Per germline, CDR1 MNHEY and CDR2 SVGEGT. The CDR3 runs 15 residues. The CDR3 DNA is TGTGCCAGCAGTTACTCGAATACCAGGGCTACGGAAGCTTTCTTT. This gives the protein CASSYSNTRATEAFF.

This clonotype was observed a handful of times. The chain joins TRBV28 to TRBJ1-2; D gene unclear. This CDR3 spans 16 amino acids. Per germline, CDR1 MDHEN and CDR2 SYDVKM. The ends were cut back, 3 bases at V and 2 bases at J, with 16 bases in the middle. The CDR3 DNA reads as TGTGCCAGCAGTTTCGTGGGATACCCCCGGAACTATGGCTACACCTTC. Its protein is CASSFVGYPRNYGYTF.

The rearrangement uses TRBV18 and TRBJ2-7; no clear D gene. This CDR3 spans 13 amino acids. The V gene's germline CDR1 is KGHSH and CDR2 LQKENI. The V end lost 8 bases, the J end lost 6 bases, and 17 bases lay between the germline ends. CDR3 sequence reads: CASRLTEEGEQYF. In nucleotides, the CDR3 is TGTGCCAGCCGACTTACGGAAGAAGGCGAGCAGTACTTC.

The rearrangement joins TRBV15 to TRBJ2-7; D call uncertain. V was trimmed by 5 bases and J by 7 bases, leaving 12 bases between them. Germline CDR1 LNHNV, CDR2 YYDKDF (reference sequence). CDR3 length: 12 residues. The CDR3 protein is CATSFGVGEQYF. The CDR3 DNA reads TGTGCCACCAGCTTTGGGGTTGGGGAGCAGTACTTC.

This chain joins TRBV12-3 or TRBV12-4 and TRBJ2-1, with 8 nucleotides matching TRBD2. J gave up 2 bases and V 10 bases, and 10 bases lay outside the gene matches. CDR3 length: 15 residues. The CDR3 region is CAIYGSGKPYNEQFF. The CDR3 DNA reads TGTGCCATCTACGGTAGCGGGAAGCCCTACAATGAGCAGTTCTTC.

This clonotype showed up just a few times. The chain has TRBV7-2 and TRBJ1-5; D remains ambiguous. The V end lost 1 base, the J end lost 5 bases, and 9 bases lay between the germline ends. The germline V gene encodes CDR1 SGHTA and CDR2 FQGNSA. CDR3 length: 14 residues. The DNA of the CDR3 is TGTGCCAGCAGCTTAGGAATGGGTGATCAGCCCCAGCATTTT. Protein sequence: CASSLGMGDQPQHF.

This chain links TRBV5-1 with TRBJ2-5; D gene unclear. V shed 4 bases and J shed 5 bases, with 12 bases lying between them. In germline, CDR1 is SGHRS, CDR2 YFSETQ. CDR3 size: 13 residues. In DNA form, the CDR3 reads TGCGCCAGCAGCCTGCTTACGGAGGAGACCCAGTACTTC. Translating gives CASSLLTEETQYF.

The chain carries TRBV15 and TRBJ1-5, with D tentatively TRBD1 (5 bases). The CDR3 is 17 amino acids. The ends were cut back, 3 bases at V and 0 bases at J, with 15 bases in the middle. Germline V lookup: CDR1 LNHNV, CDR2 YYDKDF (reference sequence). CDR3 coding DNA: TGTGCCACCAGCAGCGGCCCCTGGGACTTTAGCAATCAGCCCCAGCATTTT. Translating it yields CATSSGPWDFSNQPQHF. Looking up the rest from reference TRBV15 and TRBJ1-5 gives the full variable domain: DAMVIQNPRYQVTQFGKPVTLSCSQTLNHNVMYWYQQKSSQAPKLLFHYYDKDFNNEADTPDNFQSRRPNTSFCFLDIRSPGLGDTAMYLCATSSGPWDFSNQPQHFGDGTRLSIL.

This clonotype was seen a handful of times. This chain joins TRBV11-2 and TRBJ1-6, with D maybe TRBD1 (5 bases). In germline, CDR1 is SGHAT, CDR2 FQNNGV. This CDR3 has 16 residues. Trimming cost V 5 bases and J 2 bases, with 13 bases left between them. CDR3 loop: CASSPRRVAYNSPLHF. CDR3 sequence (DNA): TGTGCCAGCAGCCCCCGCAGGGTCGCCTATAATTCACCCCTCCACTTT.

The genes are TRBV6-5 and TRBJ2-1, with D possibly being TRBD2 (5 bases). CDR3 length: 17 amino acids. In germline, CDR1 is MNHEY, CDR2 SVGAGI. The V end was cut by 5 bases, the J end by 1 base, with 18 bases between. This CDR3 reads CASSKLETGPSYNEQFF. CDR3 DNA: TGTGCCAGCAGTAAACTAGAGACTGGGCCTTCCTACAATGAGCAGTTCTTC.

This clonotype has only a few counts. The CDR3 protein is CASSRSRASGGAGEQYF. CDR3 nucleotide sequence: TGTGCCAGCAGTCGAAGTAGGGCTAGCGGGGGGGCGGGGGAGCAGTACTTC. The chain links TRBV7-2 to TRBJ2-7; 12 nucleotides agree with TRBD2. CDR1 SGHTA and CDR2 FQGNSA come from the germline V gene. With 6 bases clipped from V and 7 bases from J, the junction kept 16 bases outside the gene matches. This CDR3 is 17 amino acids long.

The table lists this clonotype with a few counts. The gene calls are TRBV6-6 and TRBJ1-4, with 9 positions matching TRBD1. Germline CDR1 is MNHNY and CDR2 is SVGAGI (reference sequence). This CDR3 region has 15 residues. With V trimmed by 2 bases and J by 6 bases, 4 bases remained unmatched. The CDR3 region is CASSYLGQGYEKLFF. Here the CDR3 DNA reads TGTGCCAGCAGTTACCTGGGACAGGGTTATGAAAAACTGTTTTTT.